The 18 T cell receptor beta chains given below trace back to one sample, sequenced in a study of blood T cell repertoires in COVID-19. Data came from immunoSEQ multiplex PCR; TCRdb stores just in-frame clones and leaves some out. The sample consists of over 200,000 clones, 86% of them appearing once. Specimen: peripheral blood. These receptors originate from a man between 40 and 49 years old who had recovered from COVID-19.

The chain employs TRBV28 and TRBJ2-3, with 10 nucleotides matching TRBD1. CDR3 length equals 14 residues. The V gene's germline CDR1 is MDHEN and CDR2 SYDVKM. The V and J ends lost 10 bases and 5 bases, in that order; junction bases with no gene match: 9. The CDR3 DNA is TGTGCCACCGGGTGGACAGGGGGACGAGATACGCAGTATTTT. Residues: CATGWTGGRDTQYF.

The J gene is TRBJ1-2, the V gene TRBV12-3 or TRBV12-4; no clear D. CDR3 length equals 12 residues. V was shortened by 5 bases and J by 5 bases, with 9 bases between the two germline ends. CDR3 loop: CASSPSRYGYTF. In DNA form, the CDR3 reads TGTGCCAGCAGTCCCTCGCGTTATGGCTACACCTTC.

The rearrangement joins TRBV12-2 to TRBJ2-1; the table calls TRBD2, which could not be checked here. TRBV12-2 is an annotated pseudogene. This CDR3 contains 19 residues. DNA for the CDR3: TGTGCAAGTCGCTTAGCGGGAGGACCACTTGTGGAAGGTTACAATGAGCAGTTCTTC. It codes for CASRLAGGPLVEGYNEQFF.

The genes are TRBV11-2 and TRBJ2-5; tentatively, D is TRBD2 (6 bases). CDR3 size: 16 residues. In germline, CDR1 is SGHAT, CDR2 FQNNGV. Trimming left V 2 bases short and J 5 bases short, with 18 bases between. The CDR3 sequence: CASSLIRVGGEETQYF. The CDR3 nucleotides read TGTGCCAGCAGCTTAATAAGGGTAGGAGGGGAGGAGACCCAGTACTTC.

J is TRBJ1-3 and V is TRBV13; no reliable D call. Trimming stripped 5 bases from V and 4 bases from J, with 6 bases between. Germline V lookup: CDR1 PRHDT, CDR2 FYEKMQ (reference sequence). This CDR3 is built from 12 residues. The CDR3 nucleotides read TGTGCCAGCAGCCTGGCAGGAAACACCATATATTTT. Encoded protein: CASSLAGNTIYF.

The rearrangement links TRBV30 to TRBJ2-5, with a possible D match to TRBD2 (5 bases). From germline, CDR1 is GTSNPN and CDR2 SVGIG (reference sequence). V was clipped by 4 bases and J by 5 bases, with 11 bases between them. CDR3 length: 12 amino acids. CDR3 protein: CAWKASSETQYF. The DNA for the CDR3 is TGTGCCTGGAAAGCTAGCTCGGAGACCCAGTACTTC.

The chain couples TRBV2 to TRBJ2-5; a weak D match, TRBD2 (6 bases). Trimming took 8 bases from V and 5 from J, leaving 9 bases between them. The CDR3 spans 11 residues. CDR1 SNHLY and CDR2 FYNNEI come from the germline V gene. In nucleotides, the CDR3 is TGTGCCAGCGGAGGGCACGAGACCCAGTACTTC. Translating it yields CASGGHETQYF.

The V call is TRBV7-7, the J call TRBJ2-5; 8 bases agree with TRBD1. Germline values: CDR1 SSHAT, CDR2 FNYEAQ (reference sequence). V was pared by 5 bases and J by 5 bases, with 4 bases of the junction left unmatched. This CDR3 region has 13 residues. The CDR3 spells CASSRDRLETQYF. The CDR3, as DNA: TGTGCCAGCAGCCGGGACAGGCTGGAGACCCAGTACTTC. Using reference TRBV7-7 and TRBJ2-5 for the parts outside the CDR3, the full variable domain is GAGVSQSPRYKVTKRGQDVTLRCDPISSHATLYWYQQALGQGPEFLTYFNYEAQPDKSGLPSDRFSAERPEGSISTLTIQRTEQRDSAMYRCASSRDRLETQYFGPGTRLLVL.

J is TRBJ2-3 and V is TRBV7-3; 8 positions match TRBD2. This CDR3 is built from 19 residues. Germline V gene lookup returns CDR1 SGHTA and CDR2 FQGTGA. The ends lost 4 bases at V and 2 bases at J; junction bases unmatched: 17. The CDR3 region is CASSYSFPRAGGNTDTQYF. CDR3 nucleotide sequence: TGTGCCAGCAGCTACAGCTTCCCTAGGGCGGGAGGCAACACAGATACGCAGTATTTT.

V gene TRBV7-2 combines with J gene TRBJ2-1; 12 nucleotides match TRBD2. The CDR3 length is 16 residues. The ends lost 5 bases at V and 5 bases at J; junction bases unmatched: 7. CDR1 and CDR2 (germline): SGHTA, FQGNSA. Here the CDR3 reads CASSPRLAGAHNEQFF. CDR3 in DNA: TGTGCCAGCAGCCCCCGACTAGCGGGGGCTCACAATGAGCAGTTCTTC.

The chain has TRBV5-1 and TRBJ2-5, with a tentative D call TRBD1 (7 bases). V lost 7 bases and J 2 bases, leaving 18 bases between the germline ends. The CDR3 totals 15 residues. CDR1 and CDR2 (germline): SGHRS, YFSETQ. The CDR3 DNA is TGCGCCAGCGGTCTCGGAGGGACAGCACAAGAGACCCAGTACTTC. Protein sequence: CASGLGGTAQETQYF.

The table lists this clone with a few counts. The CDR3 sequence is CASTYRDSTNYGYTF. The CDR3 region has the DNA TGTGCCAGCACCTATCGGGACAGTACTAACTATGGCTACACCTTC. The chain uses TRBV16 and TRBJ1-2; 7 bases match TRBD1. The CDR3 runs to 15 residues. Germline V gene data show CDR1 as KGHSY and CDR2 as FQNENV. The V gene end was trimmed by 7 bases and the J gene end by 0 bases; junction bases not matched to a gene: 8.

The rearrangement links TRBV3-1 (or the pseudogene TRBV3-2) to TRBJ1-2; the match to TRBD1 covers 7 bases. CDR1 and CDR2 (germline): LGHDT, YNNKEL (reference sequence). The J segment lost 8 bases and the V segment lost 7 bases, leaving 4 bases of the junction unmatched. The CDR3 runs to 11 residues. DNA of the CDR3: TGTGCCAGCATTGACAGGGACGGCTACACCTTC. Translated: CASIDRDGYTF.

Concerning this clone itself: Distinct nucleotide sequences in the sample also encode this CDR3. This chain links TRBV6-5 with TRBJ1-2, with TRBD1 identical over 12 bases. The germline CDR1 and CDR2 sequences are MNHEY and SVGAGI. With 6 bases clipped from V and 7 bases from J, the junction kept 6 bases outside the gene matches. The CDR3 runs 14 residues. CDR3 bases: TGTGCCAGCAGCCCGGGACAGGGGGCGGGTGGCTACACCTTC. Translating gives CASSPGQGAGGYTF.

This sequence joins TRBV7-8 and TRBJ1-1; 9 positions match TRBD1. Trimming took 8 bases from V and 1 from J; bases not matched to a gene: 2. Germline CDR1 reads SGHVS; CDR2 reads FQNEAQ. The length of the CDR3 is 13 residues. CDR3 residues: CASLGQGNTEAFF. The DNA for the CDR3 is TGTGCCAGCCTGGGACAGGGGAACACTGAAGCTTTCTTT.

CDR3 DNA: TGTGCCACTGGACAGGGCGCCGACTACGAGCAGTACTTC. The encoded protein is CATGQGADYEQYF. This rearrangement joins TRBV2 to TRBJ2-7, with 8 nucleotides matching TRBD1. Germline V lookup: CDR1 SNHLY, CDR2 FYNNEI. The ends lost 10 bases at V and 3 bases at J; junction bases unmatched: 8. This CDR3 has 13 amino acids.

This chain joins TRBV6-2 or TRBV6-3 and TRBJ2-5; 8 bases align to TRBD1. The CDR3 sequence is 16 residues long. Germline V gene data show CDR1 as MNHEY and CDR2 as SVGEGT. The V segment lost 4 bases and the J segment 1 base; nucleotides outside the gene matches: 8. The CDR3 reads CASSSANRGVQETQYF. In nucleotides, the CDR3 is TGTGCCAGCAGTTCGGCGAACAGGGGGGTCCAAGAGACCCAGTACTTC.

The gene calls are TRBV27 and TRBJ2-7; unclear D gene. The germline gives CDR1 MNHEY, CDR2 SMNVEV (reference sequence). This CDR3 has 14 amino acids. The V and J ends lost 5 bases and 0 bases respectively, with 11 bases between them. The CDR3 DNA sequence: TGTGCCAGCAGTCCGAGCAGGAACTCCTACGAGCAGTACTTC. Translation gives CASSPSRNSYEQYF.